What follows is one TCR beta chain and its context. The data belong to a study of blood T cell repertoires in COVID-19. CDR1 and CDR2 from the germline V gene are MNHEY and SMNVEV (reference sequence). The V gene lost 10 bases and the J gene lost 3 bases, with 13 bases spanning the gap. The CDR3 has 12 amino acids. Using immunoSEQ multiplex PCR, the repertoire was profiled, and TCRdb retains in-frame clones only, with some absent. The top ten clones hold 8% to 10% of a sample with hundreds of thousands of clones, about 91% of them seen once. Categorization into cohorts depended on clinical history that participants reported.

The TCR sequence derives from a woman in her forties who had recovered from COVID-19. The sequencing input was PBMCs or T cells enriched from blood (not recorded which). V is TRBV27 and J is TRBJ2-7; D gene unclear. The CDR3 nucleotides read TGTGCCAACTTGACACGTCTCTACGAGCAGTACTTC. It translates to CANLTRLYEQYF.